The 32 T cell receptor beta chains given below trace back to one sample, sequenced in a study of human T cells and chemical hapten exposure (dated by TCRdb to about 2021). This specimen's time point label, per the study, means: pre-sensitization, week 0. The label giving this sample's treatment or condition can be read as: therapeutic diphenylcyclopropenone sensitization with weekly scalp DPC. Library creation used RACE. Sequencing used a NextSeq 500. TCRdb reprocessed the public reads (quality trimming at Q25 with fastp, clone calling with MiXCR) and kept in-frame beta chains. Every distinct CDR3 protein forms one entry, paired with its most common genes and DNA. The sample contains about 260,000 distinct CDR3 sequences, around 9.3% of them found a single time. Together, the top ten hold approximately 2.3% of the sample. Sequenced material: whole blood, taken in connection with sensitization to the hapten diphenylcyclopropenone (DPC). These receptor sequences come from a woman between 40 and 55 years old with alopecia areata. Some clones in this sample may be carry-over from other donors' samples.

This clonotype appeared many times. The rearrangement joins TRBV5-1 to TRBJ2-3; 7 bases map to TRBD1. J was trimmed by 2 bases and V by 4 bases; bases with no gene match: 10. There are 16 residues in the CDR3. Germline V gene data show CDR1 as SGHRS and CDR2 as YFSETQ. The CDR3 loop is CASSQQGREYTDTQYF. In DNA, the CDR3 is TGCGCCAGCAGCCAACAGGGGCGAGAATACACAGATACGCAGTATTTT.

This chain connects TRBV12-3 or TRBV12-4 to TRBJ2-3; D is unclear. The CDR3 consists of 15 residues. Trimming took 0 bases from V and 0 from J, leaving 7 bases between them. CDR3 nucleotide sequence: TGTGCCAGCAGTTTAGCATACGGGAGCACAGATACGCAGTATTTT. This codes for CASSLAYGSTDTQYF.

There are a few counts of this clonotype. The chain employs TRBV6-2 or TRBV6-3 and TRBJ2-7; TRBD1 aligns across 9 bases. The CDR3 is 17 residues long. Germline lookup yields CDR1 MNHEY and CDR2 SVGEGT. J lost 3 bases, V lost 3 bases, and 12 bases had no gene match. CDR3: CASSYQILQGAIYEQYF. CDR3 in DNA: TGTGCCAGCAGTTATCAGATCCTACAGGGGGCCATCTACGAGCAGTACTTC.

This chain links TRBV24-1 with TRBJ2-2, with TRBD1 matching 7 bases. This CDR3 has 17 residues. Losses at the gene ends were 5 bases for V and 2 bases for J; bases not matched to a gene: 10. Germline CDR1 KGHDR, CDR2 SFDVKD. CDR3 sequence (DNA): TGTGCCACCAGTGTCCCTTTGGGGACAGAAAACACCGGGGAGCTGTTTTTT. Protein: CATSVPLGTENTGELFF.

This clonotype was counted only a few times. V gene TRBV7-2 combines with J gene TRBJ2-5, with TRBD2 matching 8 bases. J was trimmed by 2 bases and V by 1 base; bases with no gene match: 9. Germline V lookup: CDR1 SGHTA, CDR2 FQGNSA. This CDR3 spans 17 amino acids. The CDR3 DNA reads TGTGCCAGCAGCTTAGGGGGCACTAGCGGTCCGCAAGAGACCCAGTACTTC. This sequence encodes CASSLGGTSGPQETQYF.

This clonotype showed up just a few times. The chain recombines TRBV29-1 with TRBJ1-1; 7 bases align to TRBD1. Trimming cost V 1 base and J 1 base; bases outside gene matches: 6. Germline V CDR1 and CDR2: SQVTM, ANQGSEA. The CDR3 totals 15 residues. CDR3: CSVEVAGQTNTEAFF. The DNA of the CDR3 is TGCAGCGTTGAAGTTGCGGGACAGACGAACACTGAAGCTTTCTTT.

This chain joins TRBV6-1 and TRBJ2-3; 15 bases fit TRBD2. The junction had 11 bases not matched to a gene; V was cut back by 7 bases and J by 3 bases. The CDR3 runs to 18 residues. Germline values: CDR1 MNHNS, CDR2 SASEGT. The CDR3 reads CASIRTSGRAYRTDTQYF. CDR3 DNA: TGTGCCAGCATCCGGACTAGCGGGAGGGCCTATAGGACAGATACGCAGTATTTT.

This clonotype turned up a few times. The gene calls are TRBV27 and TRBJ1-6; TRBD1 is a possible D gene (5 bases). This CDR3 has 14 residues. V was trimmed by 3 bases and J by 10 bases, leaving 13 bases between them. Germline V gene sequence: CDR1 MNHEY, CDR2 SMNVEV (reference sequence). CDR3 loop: CASSFEGFTSPLHF. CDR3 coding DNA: TGTGCCAGCAGTTTTGAGGGGTTTACCTCACCCCTCCACTTT.

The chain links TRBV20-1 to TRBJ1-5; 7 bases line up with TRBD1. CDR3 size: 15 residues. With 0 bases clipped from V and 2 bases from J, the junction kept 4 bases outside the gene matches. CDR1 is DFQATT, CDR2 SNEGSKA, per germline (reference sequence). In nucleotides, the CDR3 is TGCAGTGCTAGAGAAAGGGGGCGAGGCAATCAGCCCCAGCATTTT. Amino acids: CSARERGRGNQPQHF.

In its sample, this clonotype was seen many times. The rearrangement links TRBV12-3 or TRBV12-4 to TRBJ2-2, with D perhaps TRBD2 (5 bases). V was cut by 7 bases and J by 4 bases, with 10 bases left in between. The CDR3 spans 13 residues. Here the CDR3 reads CASTIGGTGELFF. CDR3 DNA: TGTGCCAGCACGATAGGAGGCACCGGGGAGCTGTTTTTT.

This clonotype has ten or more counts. CDR3 residues: CSVEDGGEATEAFF. Written as DNA, the CDR3 is TGCAGCGTTGAAGATGGGGGTGAGGCCACTGAAGCTTTCTTT. This chain connects TRBV29-1 to TRBJ1-1; a weak D match, TRBD1 (5 bases). This CDR3 region has 14 residues. V was pared by 0 bases and J by 4 bases, with 12 bases between. Germline V gene data show CDR1 as SQVTM and CDR2 as ANQGSEA.

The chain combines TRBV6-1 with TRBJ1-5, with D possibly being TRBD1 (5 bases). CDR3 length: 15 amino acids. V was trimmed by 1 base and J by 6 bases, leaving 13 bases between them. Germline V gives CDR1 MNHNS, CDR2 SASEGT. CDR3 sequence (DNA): TGTGCCAGCAGTGAAGAGCCCCATGGGGGTCAGCCCCAGCATTTT. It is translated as CASSEEPHGGQPQHF.

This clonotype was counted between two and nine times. The CDR3 sequence: CAISFTGFSSTDTQYF. The DNA of the CDR3 is TGTGCCATCAGCTTCACCGGTTTTTCTAGCACAGATACGCAGTATTTT. V gene TRBV10-3 combines with J gene TRBJ2-3; no reliable D call. With 6 bases removed from V and 0 bases from J, the gap between germline ends came to 16 bases. The CDR3 extends over 16 amino acids. Germline CDR1 is ENHRY and CDR2 is SYGVKD.

In DNA form, the CDR3 reads TGTGCCAGTTCACTCGGGGGGGACTCCTACGAGCAGTACTTC. This translates into CASSLGGDSYEQYF. The chain uses TRBV6-6 and TRBJ2-7; 8 positions match TRBD2. The CDR3 length is 14 residues. V was pared by 9 bases and J by 0 bases, with 7 bases of the junction left unmatched. The germline V gene encodes CDR1 MNHNY and CDR2 SVGAGI (reference sequence).

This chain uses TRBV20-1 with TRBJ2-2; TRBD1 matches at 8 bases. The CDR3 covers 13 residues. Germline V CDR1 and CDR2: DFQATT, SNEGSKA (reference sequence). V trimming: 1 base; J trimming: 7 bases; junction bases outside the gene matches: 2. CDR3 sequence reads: CSARAGGYGELFF. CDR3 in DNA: TGCAGTGCTAGAGCAGGGGGCTACGGGGAGCTGTTTTTT.

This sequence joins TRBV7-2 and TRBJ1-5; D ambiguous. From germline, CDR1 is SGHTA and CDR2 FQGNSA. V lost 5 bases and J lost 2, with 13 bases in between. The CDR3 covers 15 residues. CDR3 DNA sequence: TGTGCCAGCAGCCCTCAAGGAAGCGGCAATCAGCCCCAGCATTTT. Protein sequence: CASSPQGSGNQPQHF.

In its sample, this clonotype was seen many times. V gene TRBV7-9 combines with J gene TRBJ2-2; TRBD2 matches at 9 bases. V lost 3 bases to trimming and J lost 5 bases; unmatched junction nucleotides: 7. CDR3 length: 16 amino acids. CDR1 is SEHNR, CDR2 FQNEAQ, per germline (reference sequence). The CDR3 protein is CASSFIAGVWTGELFF. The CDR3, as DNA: TGTGCCAGCAGCTTCATAGCGGGAGTTTGGACCGGGGAGCTGTTTTTT.

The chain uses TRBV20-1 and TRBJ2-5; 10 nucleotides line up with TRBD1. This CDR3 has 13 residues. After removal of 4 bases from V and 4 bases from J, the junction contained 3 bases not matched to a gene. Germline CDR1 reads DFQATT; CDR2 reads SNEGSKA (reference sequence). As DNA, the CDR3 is TGCAGTGCTACCCGGGACAGGGGAGAGACCCAGTACTTC. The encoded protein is CSATRDRGETQYF.

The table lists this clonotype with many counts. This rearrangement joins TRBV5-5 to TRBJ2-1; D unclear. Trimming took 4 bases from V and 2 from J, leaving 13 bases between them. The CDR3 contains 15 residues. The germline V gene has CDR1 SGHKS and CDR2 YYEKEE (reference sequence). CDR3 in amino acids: CASSPDLRTYNEQFF. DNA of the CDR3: TGTGCCAGCAGCCCTGATCTCCGAACCTACAATGAGCAGTTCTTC.

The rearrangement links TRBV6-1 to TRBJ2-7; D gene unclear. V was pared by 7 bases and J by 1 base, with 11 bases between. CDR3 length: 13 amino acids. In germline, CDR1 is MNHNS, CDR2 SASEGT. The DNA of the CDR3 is TGTGCCAGCATGGGGTTAGGGTCCTACGAGCAGTACTTC. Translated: CASMGLGSYEQYF.

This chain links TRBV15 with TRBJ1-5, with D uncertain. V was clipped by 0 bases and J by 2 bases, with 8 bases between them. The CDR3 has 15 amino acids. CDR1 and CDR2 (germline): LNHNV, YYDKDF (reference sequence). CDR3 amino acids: CATSRDSIGNQPQHF. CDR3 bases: TGTGCCACCAGCAGAGATTCGATCGGCAATCAGCCCCAGCATTTT.

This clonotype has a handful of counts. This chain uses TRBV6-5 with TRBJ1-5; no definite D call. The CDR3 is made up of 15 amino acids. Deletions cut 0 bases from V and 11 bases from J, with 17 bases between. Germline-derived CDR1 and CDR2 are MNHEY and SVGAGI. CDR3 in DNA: TGTGCCAGCAGTTACTCGTGGGAGGTACGCGGTTCCCAGCATTTT. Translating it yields CASSYSWEVRGSQHF.

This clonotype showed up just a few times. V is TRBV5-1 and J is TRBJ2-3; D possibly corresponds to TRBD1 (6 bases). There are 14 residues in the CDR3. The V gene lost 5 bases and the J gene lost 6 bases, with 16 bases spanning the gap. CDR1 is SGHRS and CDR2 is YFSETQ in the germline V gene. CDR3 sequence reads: CASSSGQPMDTQYF. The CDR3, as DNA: TGCGCCAGCAGTTCTGGACAGCCTATGGATACGCAGTATTTT.

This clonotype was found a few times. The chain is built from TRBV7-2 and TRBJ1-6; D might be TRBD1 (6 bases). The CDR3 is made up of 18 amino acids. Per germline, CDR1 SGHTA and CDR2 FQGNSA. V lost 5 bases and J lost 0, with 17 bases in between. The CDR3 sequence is CASSRTRQGSSYNSPLHF. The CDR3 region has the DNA TGTGCCAGCAGCCGCACGCGTCAGGGGAGCTCCTATAATTCACCCCTCCACTTT.

The CDR3 here is CASSRTLRGTGNEQFF. DNA for the CDR3: TGCGCCAGCAGCCGGACCCTTAGGGGGACAGGCAATGAGCAGTTCTTC. This rearrangement joins TRBV4-3 to TRBJ2-1; TRBD1 agrees at 8 bases. Germline trimming cut 4 bases from V and 6 bases from J; bases unmatched to any gene: 11. This CDR3 has 16 amino acids. Germline lookup yields CDR1 LGHNA and CDR2 YSLEER.

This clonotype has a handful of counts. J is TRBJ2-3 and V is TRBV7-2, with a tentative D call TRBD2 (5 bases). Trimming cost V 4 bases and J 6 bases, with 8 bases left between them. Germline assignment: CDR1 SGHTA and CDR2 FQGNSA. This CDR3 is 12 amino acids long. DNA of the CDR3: TGTGCCAGCAGCTCGGCTAGCGATACGCAGTATTTT. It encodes CASSSASDTQYF.

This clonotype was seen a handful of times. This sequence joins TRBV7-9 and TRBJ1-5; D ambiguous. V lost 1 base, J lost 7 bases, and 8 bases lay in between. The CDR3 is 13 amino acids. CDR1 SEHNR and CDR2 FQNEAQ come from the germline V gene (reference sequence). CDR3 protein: CASSLEGWQPQHF. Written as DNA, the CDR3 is TGTGCCAGCAGCTTAGAGGGTTGGCAGCCCCAGCATTTT.

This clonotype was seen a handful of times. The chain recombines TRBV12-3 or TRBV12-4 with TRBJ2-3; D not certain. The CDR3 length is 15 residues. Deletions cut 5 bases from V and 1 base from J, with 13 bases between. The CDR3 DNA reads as TGTGCCAGCAGTCATGACCGCGATGGCACAGATACGCAGTATTTT. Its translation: CASSHDRDGTDTQYF.

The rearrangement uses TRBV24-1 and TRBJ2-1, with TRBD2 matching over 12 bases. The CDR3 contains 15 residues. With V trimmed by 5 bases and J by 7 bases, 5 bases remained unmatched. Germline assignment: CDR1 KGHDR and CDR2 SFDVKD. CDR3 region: CATSVGTSGWNEQFF. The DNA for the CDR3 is TGTGCCACCAGTGTTGGGACTAGCGGGTGGAATGAGCAGTTCTTC.

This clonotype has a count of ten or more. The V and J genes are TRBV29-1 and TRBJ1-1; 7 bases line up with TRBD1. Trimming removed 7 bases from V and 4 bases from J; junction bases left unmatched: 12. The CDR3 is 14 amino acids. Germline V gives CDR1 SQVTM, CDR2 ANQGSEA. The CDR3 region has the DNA TGCAGCGGGCAGGGGGGCTTTGGGGTCACTGAAGCTTTCTTT. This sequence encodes CSGQGGFGVTEAFF.

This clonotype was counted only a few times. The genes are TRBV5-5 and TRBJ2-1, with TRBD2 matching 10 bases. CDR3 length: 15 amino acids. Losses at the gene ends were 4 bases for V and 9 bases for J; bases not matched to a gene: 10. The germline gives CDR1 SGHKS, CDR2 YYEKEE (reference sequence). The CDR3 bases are TGTGCCAGCAGCCCACCCCAGCGGGAGGGGGGTGAGCAGTTCTTC. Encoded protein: CASSPPQREGGEQFF.

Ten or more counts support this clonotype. The CDR3 DNA reads as TGTGCCAGCAGTGAAACAGGGACCGGGGAGCTGTTTTTT. This gives the protein CASSETGTGELFF. V usage is TRBV6-1 and J usage is TRBJ2-2; a weak D match, TRBD1 (6 bases). Trimming left V 2 bases short and J 5 bases short, with 6 bases between. Germline V CDR1 and CDR2: MNHNS, SASEGT. The CDR3 totals 13 residues.